Listed below are T cell receptor beta chains from one sample, sequenced in a study of CD8 T cells in ankylosing spondylitis. TCRdb used MiXCR to reprocess the 5' RACE reads, holding one entry per CDR3 protein. Among about 96,000 distinct CDR3 sequences, 8.8% were seen once, and the ten largest hold 4% to 5.5%. Specimen: blood, either unsorted or a sorted T cell fraction (not recorded which). The receptors derive from a male donor with ankylosing spondylitis or in good health (not recorded which). Both conserved end residues are part of each CDR3. A D gene is named only where the DNA matches it firmly. The listing skips clone size in some rows; elsewhere it reads once, few, many or a size class.

J	V	D	size	DNA	CDR3
TRBJ1-2	TRBV11-1	.	many	TGTGCCAGCAGCTTACCCTCTGACAGGTTCTATGGCTACACCTTC	CASSLPSDRFYGYTF
TRBJ2-7	TRBV7-2	.	.	TGTGCCAGCAGCTCCAAGGCAGGGATCGGAGACGAGCAGTACTTC	CASSSKAGIGDEQYF
TRBJ1-6	TRBV9	TRBD1	many	TGTGCCAGCAGCGCGGAAGGGACAGGAAATTCACCCCTCCACTTT	CASSAEGTGNSPLHF
TRBJ2-5	TRBV29-1	.	many	TGCAGCGTTGCTGAGGACTATAATAAAGAGACCCAGTACTTC	CSVAEDYNKETQYF
TRBJ2-1	TRBV6-2/TRBV6-3	.	.	TGTGCCAGCAGTGCAACCAGAAAGTCCTCCTACAATGAGCAGTTCTTC	CASSATRKSSYNEQFF
TRBJ2-3	TRBV11-1	TRBD2	few	TGTGCCAGCAGCGGTCCGGGACTAGCGGGGCTAAACGCAGATACGCAGTATTTT	CASSGPGLAGLNADTQYF
TRBJ2-1	TRBV10-3	TRBD2	many	TGTGCCATCAGTCCGGGTGAGCGGGGGACCCACTACAATGAGCAGTTCTTC	CAISPGERGTHYNEQFF
TRBJ2-2	TRBV9	.	.	TGTGTCAGCAGCGTAGAGTGGGGGGGCCCGTACGGGGCGCTGTTTTTT	CVSSVEWGGPYGALFF
TRBJ1-5	TRBV20-1	.	many	TGCAGTGCTTCCCGATCAGGGCGATCGCCTCAGCCCCAGCATTTT	CSASRSGRSPQPQHF
TRBJ2-1	TRBV29-1	TRBD1	many	TGCAGCGTTGAGCTTCCGACAGGGTGGAATGAGCAGTTCTTC	CSVELPTGWNEQFF
TRBJ2-3	TRBV28	TRBD2	many	TGTGCCAGCAGTTCCCTTTGGGGGGGTGACACAGATACGCAGTATTTT	CASSSLWGGDTDTQYF
TRBJ2-6	TRBV6-1	.	many	TGTGCCAGCACCCGAGGGGGAGGGGCCAACGTCCTGACTTTC	CASTRGGGANVLTF
TRBJ2-1	TRBV27	.	many	TGTGCCAGCAGTTTTGGGGCCTCCTACAATGAGCAGTTCTTC	CASSFGASYNEQFF
TRBJ2-1	TRBV7-9	.	few	TGTGCCAGCAGCTTAGCCAAGGTCAATGAGCAGTTCTTC	CASSLAKVNEQFF
TRBJ1-1	TRBV5-1	.	many	TGCGCCAGCAGTTCGCAGGGCTCGAACACTGAAGCTTTCTTT	CASSSQGSNTEAFF
TRBJ1-4	TRBV28	.	many	TGTGCCAGCAGTTTAAGACAGGTTATGGAACTGTTTTTT	CASSLRQVMELFF
TRBJ1-1	TRBV28	.	many	TGTGCCAGCAGTCCCCACCGGGACCCGGGGACTGAAGCTTTCTTT	CASSPHRDPGTEAFF
TRBJ2-6	TRBV11-1	TRBD1	few	TGTGCCAGCAGCCCAAATCCGGACAGGGGGCTGTATGGGGCCAACGTCCTGACTTTC	CASSPNPDRGLYGANVLTF
TRBJ2-3	TRBV5-5	.	many	TGTGCCAGCAGCTGGTCCTCTAGCACAGATACGCAGTATTTT	CASSWSSSTDTQYF
TRBJ1-1	TRBV5-1	TRBD1	many	TGCGCCAGCAGCCAGGGGACAGGGCTAACTGAAGCTTTCTTT	CASSQGTGLTEAFF
TRBJ2-7	TRBV12-3/TRBV12-4	.	many	TGTGCCCCTATGCCCCCGCACGAGCAGTACTTC	CAPMPPHEQYF
TRBJ2-1	TRBV12-3/TRBV12-4	TRBD2	many	TGTGCCAGCAGTTTAGGAGCGGGGGTCCTGAATGAGCAGTTCTTC	CASSLGAGVLNEQFF
TRBJ1-5	TRBV5-1	.	few	TGCGCCAGCAGCAACAATCAGCCCCAGCATTTT	CASSNNQPQHF
TRBJ2-1	TRBV7-3	.	many	TGTGCCAGCAGCTTCGCCGAGGGTGAGCAGTTCTTC	CASSFAEGEQFF
TRBJ2-3	TRBV5-1	TRBD2	.	TGCGCCAGCAGCTTGACTAGCGGGACACCCACAGATACGCAGTATTTT	CASSLTSGTPTDTQYF
TRBJ2-1	TRBV6-1	TRBD1	many	TGTGCCAGCAGACAGGGGTTCCGGTCGAATGAGCAGTTCTTC	CASRQGFRSNEQFF
TRBJ2-2	TRBV10-3	TRBD2	many	TGTGCCATCAGTGCATCCGGGGGGGCCAGAAACACCGGGGAGCTGTTTTTT	CAISASGGARNTGELFF
TRBJ2-1	TRBV7-9	TRBD2	.	TGTGCCAGCAGCACGGGACTAGAGTACGTTGAGCAGTTCTTC	CASSTGLEYVEQFF
TRBJ2-1	TRBV5-6	TRBD2	.	TGTGCCAGCAGCTTGAGGGAAACTAGCGACAATGGGCAGTTCTTC	CASSLRETSDNGQFF
TRBJ2-6	TRBV7-2	TRBD1	.	TGTGCCAGCAGCTTTTCCCCAGGGGGAACTGGGGCCAACGTCCTGACTTTC	CASSFSPGGTGANVLTF
TRBJ2-7	TRBV12-3/TRBV12-4	.	many	TGTGCCAGCAGTTTATGGTTTGACGAGCAGTACTTC	CASSLWFDEQYF
TRBJ1-2	TRBV11-1	.	many	TGTGCCAGCAGCTCCGAGGCCGGATTGGGCTATGGCTACACCTTC	CASSSEAGLGYGYTF
TRBJ2-5	TRBV7-2	TRBD2	few	TGTGCCAGCAGCTTTCGCGCGGGGGGAAACCAAGAGACCCAGTACTTC	CASSFRAGGNQETQYF
TRBJ2-3	TRBV5-6	TRBD1	.	TGTGCCAGCAGTTTCGACAGGGTGGGCACAGATACGCAGTATTTT	CASSFDRVGTDTQYF
TRBJ1-5	TRBV6-5	TRBD1	.	TGTGCCAGCAGTTCGACAGGGTTTCAGCCCCAGCATTTT	CASSSTGFQPQHF